This is a list of T cell receptor beta chains from one sample in a study of identical twins. One entry per CDR3 protein results from TCRdb running MiXCR on the 5' RACE reads. This repertoire shows hundreds of thousands of distinct CDR3 sequences, under 9% found once; its top ten account for around 0.95%. The data also belong to a second study, concerning yellow fever vaccine responses in identical twins.

Sequencing input: PBMCs. These receptors all stem from a woman aged 18 to 35 in good health. Both conserved end residues are part of each CDR3. The D gene is left open where the match is weak. Clone size appears in some rows only: once, few, many, or a class for an expanded clone.

TRBV7-9	TRBJ2-5	NA	few	CASSLDAQYF	TGTGCCAGCAGCCTAGACGCCCAGTACTTC
TRBV5-1	TRBJ2-3	NA	NA	CASTDLTGYSTDTQYF	TGCGCCAGCACCGACTTAACAGGGTACAGCACAGATACGCAGTATTTT
TRBV12-3/TRBV12-4	TRBJ2-2	TRBD1	NA	CASSRDRSNTGELFF	TGTGCCAGCAGTCGGGACAGAAGTAACACCGGGGAGCTGTTTTTT
TRBV5-1	TRBJ2-3	TRBD2	NA	CASSLVTPSGRGTDTQYF	TGCGCCAGCAGCTTGGTCACTCCTAGCGGGAGGGGGACAGATACGCAGTATTTT
TRBV27	TRBJ2-2	NA	few	CASSPQGTTNTGELFF	TGTGCCAGCAGTCCGCAGGGAACTACGAACACCGGGGAGCTGTTTTTT
TRBV12-3/TRBV12-4	TRBJ2-5	NA	many	CASSVGGLGETQYF	TGTGCCAGCAGCGTAGGGGGGTTGGGAGAGACCCAGTACTTC
TRBV6-5	TRBJ2-5	NA	NA	CASSAQRQETQYF	TGTGCCAGCAGTGCCCAGCGGCAAGAGACCCAGTACTTC
TRBV2	TRBJ2-1	TRBD2	NA	CASRGGRNEQFF	TGTGCCAGCCGGGGGGGCCGCAATGAGCAGTTCTTC
TRBV12-3/TRBV12-4	TRBJ2-7	TRBD1	NA	CASTLQGATYEQYF	TGTGCCAGCACCCTACAGGGGGCGACCTACGAGCAGTACTTC
TRBV11-1	TRBJ2-1	TRBD2	NA	CASSLGNGAGGPYNEQFF	TGTGCCAGCAGCTTAGGAAACGGAGCGGGGGGGCCGTACAATGAGCAGTTCTTC
TRBV6-5	TRBJ2-7	NA	few	CASSYSRLSYEQYF	TGTGCCAGCAGTTACTCACGTCTTTCCTACGAGCAGTACTTC
TRBV4-3	TRBJ2-2	NA	many	CASSQDRANTGELFF	TGCGCCAGCAGCCAAGACCGAGCAAACACCGGGGAGCTGTTTTTT
TRBV27	TRBJ2-2	TRBD2	NA	CASRGSGSANTGELFF	TGTGCCAGCAGGGGGAGCGGGAGTGCGAACACCGGGGAGCTGTTTTTT
TRBV6-5	TRBJ2-7	TRBD2	NA	CASSYAGVTYEQYF	TGTGCCAGCAGTTACGCGGGAGTTACCTACGAGCAGTACTTC
TRBV7-2	TRBJ2-7	NA	few	CASSLWDSAREQYF	TGTGCCAGCAGCTTATGGGACTCCGCTCGAGAGCAGTACTTC
TRBV29-1	TRBJ2-4	NA	few	CSVEHVNIQYF	TGCAGCGTGGAGCATGTAAACATTCAGTACTTC